These 28 T cell receptor beta chains share one sample of origin, sequenced in a study of long-term antiretroviral therapy in people with HIV. Samples were assayed with immunoSEQ v3.0 at survey level. Libraries were prepared by immunoSEQ multiplex PCR; TCRdb keeps only in-frame clonotypes and omits some of them. The data contain 20,000 to 25,000 clones, about 88% of them singletons. The sample in question was unsorted PBMCs, obtained 1.9 years after starting antiretroviral therapy. The receptors derive from a woman younger than 45 with HIV.

This sequence joins TRBV2 and TRBJ2-3; no definite D call. Germline V gene sequence: CDR1 SNHLY, CDR2 FYNNEI. The germline V and J ends were trimmed by 3 bases and 5 bases, with 6 bases remaining between them. The CDR3 is 12 residues long. This chain's CDR3 is CASSDSGDTQYF. CDR3 coding DNA: TGTGCCAGCAGTGATTCAGGAGATACGCAGTATTTT.

V is TRBV2 and J is TRBJ1-2; 7 bases are a match to TRBD1. V shed 7 bases and J 4 bases; nucleotides not matched to a gene: 15. Germline assignment: CDR1 SNHLY and CDR2 FYNNEI. The length of the CDR3 is 16 residues. CDR3 DNA: TGTGCCAGCATAGGTGCTGGGGACAGAAGGTCCTATGGCTACACCTTC. Its protein product is CASIGAGDRRSYGYTF.

CDR3 sequence: CAISEGPGEPQVPDTQYF. The CDR3 DNA follows: TGTGCCATCAGTGAGGGGCCAGGAGAACCCCAGGTCCCAGATACGCAGTATTTT. This chain joins TRBV10-3 and TRBJ2-3; D remains unclear. Trimming took off 2 bases at V and 4 bases at J, with 22 bases between the two ends. The CDR3 has 18 residues. Germline V gene sequence: CDR1 ENHRY, CDR2 SYGVKD.

The rearrangement joins TRBV5-1 to TRBJ1-6; 9 bases match TRBD1. J lost 3 bases, V lost 4 bases, and 2 bases had no gene match. Germline V gene lookup returns CDR1 SGHRS and CDR2 YFSETQ. The CDR3 contains 15 residues. This CDR3 reads CASSLDRGYNSPLHF. The CDR3 region has the DNA TGCGCCAGCAGCCTGGACAGGGGCTATAATTCACCCCTCCACTTT.

The J gene is TRBJ2-5, the V gene TRBV11-2; the match to TRBD1 covers 9 bases. CDR1 SGHAT and CDR2 FQNNGV come from the germline V gene. The CDR3 has 15 residues. V trimming: 5 bases; J trimming: 0 bases; junction bases outside the gene matches: 4. CDR3 sequence: CASSPGTGNQETQYF. As DNA, the CDR3 is TGTGCCAGCAGCCCCGGGACAGGGAACCAAGAGACCCAGTACTTC.

The genes are TRBV5-1 and TRBJ2-1; TRBD1 agrees at 10 bases. CDR1 is SGHRS, CDR2 YFSETQ, per germline. This CDR3 has 16 amino acids. With 3 bases clipped from V and 4 bases from J, the junction kept 7 bases outside the gene matches. CDR3 sequence (DNA): TGCGCCAGCAGCTCTGCTCCGGGACAGGGGTACAATGAGCAGTTCTTC. Translation gives CASSSAPGQGYNEQFF.

The chain couples TRBV19 to TRBJ1-5, with D uncertain. Germline V CDR1 and CDR2: LNHDA, SQIVND (reference sequence). The CDR3 length is 15 residues. Trimming left V 9 bases short and J 2 bases short, with 17 bases between. DNA for the CDR3: TGTGCCAGCGCCCAGAGCCCCTATGGCAATCAGCCCCAGCATTTT. Translating gives CASAQSPYGNQPQHF.

The chain recombines TRBV6-5 with TRBJ2-1, with unresolved D. From germline, CDR1 is MNHEY and CDR2 SVGAGI. There are 14 residues in the CDR3. V lost 0 bases and J 4 bases, leaving 7 bases between the germline ends. The CDR3 DNA sequence: TGTGCCAGCAGTTACTCGTCCCCGTACAATGAGCAGTTCTTC. The encoded protein is CASSYSSPYNEQFF.

The chain carries TRBV7-9 and TRBJ2-5; 9 bases are shared with TRBD1. V gave up 6 bases and J gave up 3 bases; unmatched junction bases: 11. This CDR3 comprises 16 residues. The germline V gene encodes CDR1 SEHNR and CDR2 FQNEAQ (reference sequence). The CDR3 loop is CASSRRTGEFKETQYF. CDR3 in DNA: TGTGCCAGCAGTCGACGGACAGGGGAGTTCAAAGAGACCCAGTACTTC.

V usage is TRBV2 and J usage is TRBJ2-2, with D perhaps TRBD2 (5 bases). The CDR3 loop spans 13 amino acids. Trimming took 8 bases from V and 0 from J, leaving 7 bases between them. Per the germline V gene, CDR1 is SNHLY and CDR2 is FYNNEI. In DNA form, the CDR3 reads TGTGCCAGCGGAGGTGCGAACACCGGGGAGCTGTTTTTT. The encoded protein is CASGGANTGELFF.

The chain links TRBV9 to TRBJ1-4; D remains unclear. The length of the CDR3 is 19 residues. Germline values: CDR1 SGDLS, CDR2 YYNGEE. Trimming took off 0 bases at V and 0 bases at J, with 18 bases between the two ends. Here the CDR3 reads CASSVEGGDFPSTNEKLFF. CDR3 DNA: TGTGCCAGCAGCGTAGAGGGCGGGGATTTTCCTTCAACTAATGAAAAACTGTTTTTT.

J is TRBJ2-5 and V is TRBV11-3; D is possibly TRBD2 (5 bases). Between the trimmed V and J ends, which lost 5 bases and 4 bases, there was a span of 14 bases. This CDR3 comprises 14 residues. CDR1 is SGHNT, CDR2 YENEEA, per germline. DNA for the CDR3: TGTGCCAGCAGCGAGGAGGCCTTGGGAGAGACCCAGTACTTC. Its protein product is CASSEEALGETQYF.

The chain links TRBV11-1 to TRBJ2-1; D uncertain. The CDR3 extends over 13 amino acids. Trimming took 7 bases from V and 3 from J, leaving 10 bases between them. The germline V gene encodes CDR1 SGHAT and CDR2 FQDESV (reference sequence). CDR3 residues: CASKPNLYNEQFF. In DNA, the CDR3 is TGTGCCAGCAAGCCCAACCTCTACAATGAGCAGTTCTTC. Together with reference TRBV11-1 and TRBJ2-1, the CDR3 gives the full variable domain: EAEVAQSPRYKITEKSQAVAFWCDPISGHATLYWYRQILGQGPELLVQFQDESVVDDSQLPKDRFSAERLKGVDSTLKIQPAELGDSAMYLCASKPNLYNEQFFGPGTRLTVL.

The J gene is TRBJ2-7, the V gene TRBV2, with TRBD2 matching over 9 bases. This CDR3 spans 14 amino acids. Trimming took 8 bases from V and 2 from J; bases not matched to a gene: 7. Looked up from germline, CDR1 is SNHLY and CDR2 is FYNNEI. The CDR3 region is CASSLAGITYEQYF. CDR3 in DNA: TGTGCCAGCTCCCTAGCGGGGATTACCTACGAGCAGTACTTC.

The rearrangement uses TRBV11-2 and TRBJ2-3; D unresolved. The V gene lost 2 bases and the J gene lost 5 bases, with 5 bases spanning the gap. Germline V gives CDR1 SGHAT, CDR2 FQNNGV. The CDR3 runs to 12 residues. The CDR3 reads CASSLPVDTQYF. In nucleotides, the CDR3 is TGTGCCAGCAGCTTACCAGTAGATACGCAGTATTTT.

The V and J genes are TRBV11-2 and TRBJ1-3; D is undetermined. V lost 0 bases and J lost 4, with 13 bases in between. The CDR3 length is 16 residues. CDR1 and CDR2 (germline): SGHAT, FQNNGV. The CDR3 DNA reads as TGTGCCAGCAGCTTAGATTCGGACGTCGGAGGAAACACCATATATTTT. This sequence encodes CASSLDSDVGGNTIYF.

The chain employs TRBV28 and TRBJ1-2; D is undetermined. From germline, CDR1 is MDHEN and CDR2 SYDVKM. This CDR3 contains 15 residues. V shed 6 bases and J shed 7 bases, with 21 bases lying between them. In nucleotides, the CDR3 is TGTGCCAGCAGCCCTCGCGAAGCCTCCTCCTCTGGCTACACCTTC. Its protein is CASSPREASSSGYTF.

This chain connects TRBV4-1 to TRBJ1-4; D remains ambiguous. Germline V CDR1 and CDR2: MGHRA, YSYEKL. CDR3 size: 13 residues. Trimming pared 1 base from V and 7 bases from J, leaving 7 bases between. The CDR3 DNA is TGCGCCAGCAGCCAAGGGGCATCTGAAAAACTGTTTTTT. This encodes CASSQGASEKLFF.

This clone showed up just once. The chain recombines TRBV15 with TRBJ1-6; 7 bases fit TRBD1. Losses at the gene ends were 4 bases for V and 5 bases for J; bases not matched to a gene: 2. The length of the CDR3 is 14 residues. The germline V gene has CDR1 LNHNV and CDR2 YYDKDF (reference sequence). The CDR3 protein is CATSNDRDNSPLHF. CDR3 bases: TGTGCCACCAGCAACGACAGGGATAATTCACCCCTCCACTTT.

The chain combines TRBV30 with TRBJ1-6; no definite D call. Trimming took 7 bases from V and 10 from J, leaving 20 bases between them. The CDR3 contains 14 residues. Germline lookup yields CDR1 GTSNPN and CDR2 SVGIG (reference sequence). In nucleotides, the CDR3 is TGTGCCTCCTACGAAGGCCGAACTGGGTCACCCCTCCACTTT. It codes for CASYEGRTGSPLHF.

The chain has TRBV19 and TRBJ2-5; the D gene is possibly TRBD2 (6 bases). This CDR3 is 15 amino acids long. CDR1 is LNHDA and CDR2 is SQIVND in the germline V gene (reference sequence). V gave up 3 bases and J gave up 5 bases, with 16 bases separating them. The DNA for the CDR3 is TGTGCCAGTAGTATTGTGACAGCCGGAGGGGAGACCCAGTACTTC. Its protein product is CASSIVTAGGETQYF.

The V gene is TRBV5-1, the J gene TRBJ2-1; 7 nucleotides align to TRBD1. This CDR3 comprises 20 residues. After removal of 1 base from V and 4 bases from J, the junction contained 20 bases not matched to a gene. The V gene's germline CDR1 is SGHRS and CDR2 YFSETQ. This CDR3 reads CASSLNSGYQNRGIYNEQFF. Written as DNA, the CDR3 is TGCGCCAGCAGCTTGAATTCGGGCTATCAAAACAGGGGAATTTACAATGAGCAGTTCTTC.

The chain is built from TRBV5-1 and TRBJ2-3; either TRBD1 or TRBD2 may supply D (5 bases each). The CDR3 length is 12 residues. CDR1 and CDR2 from the germline V gene are SGHRS and YFSETQ. The V end lost 3 bases, the J end lost 4 bases, and 6 bases lay between the germline ends. The CDR3 protein is CASSWGPDTQYF. The CDR3 DNA sequence: TGCGCCAGCAGCTGGGGACCAGATACGCAGTATTTT.

The V call is TRBV6-5, the J call TRBJ2-2, with 9 bases matching TRBD1. The CDR3 is made up of 14 amino acids. J gave up 7 bases and V 5 bases, and 5 bases lay outside the gene matches. The V gene's germline CDR1 is MNHEY and CDR2 SVGAGI. The CDR3 DNA sequence: TGTGCCAGCAGTCCACAGGGGGCGATCGGGGAGCTGTTTTTT. This codes for CASSPQGAIGELFF.

The chain links TRBV25-1 to TRBJ2-3; D uncertain. The CDR3 length is 14 residues. V was cut by 6 bases and J by 2 bases, with 12 bases left in between. Per germline, CDR1 MGHDK and CDR2 SYGVNS. The CDR3 here is CASRVDGLTDTQYF. The CDR3, as DNA: TGTGCCAGCAGAGTGGACGGTCTCACAGATACGCAGTATTTT.

This clone was recorded once. CDR3 coding DNA: TGTGCCAGCAGCCCGTCGGCAGCGCAAACCTTGAACACTGAAGCTTTCTTT. As protein: CASSPSAAQTLNTEAFF. The chain carries TRBV5-4 and TRBJ1-1; D not certain. The CDR3 has 17 residues. Germline V CDR1 and CDR2: SGHNT, YYREEE (reference sequence). Trimming took off 4 bases at V and 0 bases at J, with 19 bases between the two ends.

The chain uses TRBV30 and TRBJ2-3; D is tentatively TRBD1 or TRBD2 (7 bases each). The CDR3 is 14 residues long. Germline V gene data show CDR1 as GTSNPN and CDR2 as SVGIG (reference sequence). V was clipped by 6 bases and J by 0 bases, with 13 bases between them. CDR3 loop: CACRGGSSTDTQYF. Written as DNA, the CDR3 is TGTGCCTGCAGGGGGGGGTCTAGCACAGATACGCAGTATTTT. Full variable domain (outside the CDR3, taken from reference TRBV30 and TRBJ2-3): SQTIHQWPATLVQPVGSPLSLECTVEGTSNPNLYWYRQAAGRGLQLLFYSVGIGQISSEVPQNLSASRPQDRQFILSSKKLLLSDSGFYLCACRGGSSTDTQYFGPGTRLTVL.

The rearrangement uses TRBV6-1 and TRBJ2-4; TRBD1 is a possible D gene (5 bases). V shed 7 bases and J shed 3 bases, with 10 bases lying between them. This CDR3 comprises 13 residues. Germline loops: CDR1 MNHNS, CDR2 SASEGT. As DNA, the CDR3 is TGTGCCAGCATAGGGGCAGTCAAAAACATTCAGTACTTC. This codes for CASIGAVKNIQYF.